The 30 T cell receptor beta chains below were found in one sample sequenced in a study of CD8 T cells in ankylosing spondylitis. TCRdb reprocessed the 5' RACE reads with MiXCR, giving one entry per CDR3 protein. The sample lists hundreds of thousands of distinct CDR3 sequences, roughly 20% seen once, with 7.5% to 9.5% in the top ten. Sequences were obtained from blood, either unsorted or a sorted T cell fraction (not recorded which). The receptors were gathered from a male donor with ankylosing spondylitis or in good health (not recorded which).

This clonotype was observed a handful of times. The chain carries TRBV5-1 and TRBJ2-3; TRBD1 matches at 9 bases. V lost 0 bases to trimming and J lost 2 bases; unmatched junction nucleotides: 4. Germline V gives CDR1 SGHRS, CDR2 YFSETQ. The CDR3 totals 16 residues. CDR3 sequence reads: CASSLGGTGFTDTQYF. CDR3 bases: TGCGCCAGCAGCTTGGGAGGGACAGGGTTCACAGATACGCAGTATTTT.

This clonotype was found a few times. This rearrangement joins TRBV7-3 to TRBJ2-5, with 7 bases matching TRBD2. This CDR3 has 15 amino acids. Germline assignment: CDR1 SGHTA and CDR2 FQGTGA. V trimming: 2 bases; J trimming: 4 bases; junction bases outside the gene matches: 7. This CDR3 reads CASSLGRANLETQYF. The DNA for the CDR3 is TGTGCCAGCAGCTTAGGGAGGGCCAATTTAGAGACCCAGTACTTC.

The chain links TRBV6-1 to TRBJ2-3, with 13 nucleotides matching TRBD2. Germline V lookup: CDR1 MNHNS, CDR2 SASEGT. The CDR3 covers 13 residues. Trimming removed 8 bases from V and 6 bases from J; junction bases left unmatched: 2. For the CDR3, the DNA is TGTGCCAGCGAACTAGCGGGAGGGGATACGCAGTATTTT. Protein: CASELAGGDTQYF.

This clonotype was seen many times. The CDR3 coding sequence is TGTGCCAGCCGGCTCAGGACTAGCGGGAGTCCCAATGAGCAGTTCTTC. Amino acid sequence: CASRLRTSGSPNEQFF. V gene TRBV27 combines with J gene TRBJ2-1, with TRBD2 matching 13 bases. V was pared by 8 bases and J by 6 bases, with 10 bases of the junction left unmatched. CDR1 and CDR2 from the germline V gene are MNHEY and SMNVEV (reference sequence). The CDR3 is 16 residues long.

The J gene is TRBJ2-3, the V gene TRBV10-3; the D gene could be TRBD1 or TRBD2 (5 bases each). Germline loops: CDR1 ENHRY, CDR2 SYGVKD. Trimming shortened V by 8 bases and J by 2 bases, and 11 bases separated the two germline ends. This CDR3 comprises 13 residues. The CDR3 nucleotides are TGTGCCATCGGGGACCCTAACACAGATACGCAGTATTTT. Translated, it gives CAIGDPNTDTQYF.

This clonotype was observed a handful of times. J is TRBJ1-3 and V is TRBV30, with D perhaps matching TRBD1 (5 bases). The CDR3 totals 15 residues. The V end was cut by 1 base, the J end by 4 bases, with 14 bases between. Looked up from germline, CDR1 is GTSNPN and CDR2 is SVGIG (reference sequence). The DNA for the CDR3 is TGTGCCTGGAGTGGTAACCCAGGGTTCGGAAACACCATATATTTT. This gives the protein CAWSGNPGFGNTIYF.

This clonotype has a handful of counts. The chain joins TRBV5-1 to TRBJ1-4; TRBD1 matches 7 bases. Losses at the gene ends were 0 bases for V and 0 bases for J; bases not matched to a gene: 2. The CDR3 covers 16 residues. Germline CDR1 is SGHRS and CDR2 is YFSETQ. The CDR3 loop reads CASSLGQGATNEKLFF. The CDR3 DNA sequence: TGCGCCAGCAGCTTGGGACAGGGAGCAACTAATGAAAAACTGTTTTTT.

V gene TRBV5-1 combines with J gene TRBJ1-3; D might be TRBD1 (5 bases). V was trimmed by 0 bases and J by 0 bases, leaving 7 bases between them. The CDR3 consists of 15 residues. The germline V gene has CDR1 SGHRS and CDR2 YFSETQ. DNA for the CDR3: TGCGCCAGCAGCTTGGCAGGGCCCTCTGGAAACACCATATATTTT. This codes for CASSLAGPSGNTIYF.

This clonotype was recorded a few times. The rearrangement joins TRBV28 to TRBJ2-7; D ambiguous. Trimming stripped 2 bases from V and 5 bases from J, with 13 bases between. Germline V gene lookup returns CDR1 MDHEN and CDR2 SYDVKM. This CDR3 comprises 14 residues. This CDR3 is CASSLGRLAHEQYV. The CDR3 DNA reads TGTGCCAGCAGTTTAGGGCGGTTGGCGCACGAGCAGTACGTC.

The chain recombines TRBV30 with TRBJ2-3; no clear D gene. Germline CDR1 is GTSNPN and CDR2 is SVGIG (reference sequence). The V end lost 3 bases, the J end lost 0 bases, and 7 bases lay between the germline ends. CDR3 length equals 13 residues. CDR3 loop: CAWRTSSTDTQYF. CDR3 coding DNA: TGTGCCTGGAGGACGAGCAGCACAGATACGCAGTATTTT.

This clonotype was seen a handful of times. The chain couples TRBV5-1 to TRBJ1-2; no clear D gene. CDR1 SGHRS and CDR2 YFSETQ come from the germline V gene. This CDR3 comprises 14 residues. V lost 0 bases and J 4 bases, leaving 10 bases between the germline ends. CDR3 sequence: CASSLAAAGYGYTF. The CDR3 DNA reads as TGCGCCAGCAGCTTGGCGGCGGCAGGCTATGGCTACACCTTC.

There are a few counts of this clonotype. The rearrangement links TRBV20-1 to TRBJ2-3; TRBD1 or TRBD2 may be the D gene (6 bases each). CDR3 length: 16 residues. Germline CDR1 and CDR2: DFQATT and SNEGSKA (reference sequence). The V end lost 2 bases, the J end lost 1 base, and 16 bases lay between the germline ends. CDR3 residues: CSARPALRGGTDTQYF. CDR3 DNA: TGCAGTGCTAGACCGGCTTTGAGGGGGGGCACAGATACGCAGTATTTT.

Many counts were recorded for this clonotype. V usage is TRBV5-1 and J usage is TRBJ2-1; D perhaps matches TRBD2 (6 bases). The ends were cut back, 0 bases at V and 4 bases at J, with 14 bases in the middle. Per germline, CDR1 SGHRS and CDR2 YFSETQ. The CDR3 consists of 16 residues. Here the CDR3 reads CASSLVLGGTYNEQFF. CDR3 sequence (DNA): TGCGCCAGCAGCTTGGTTCTTGGGGGGACTTACAATGAGCAGTTCTTC. Together with reference TRBV5-1 and TRBJ2-1, the CDR3 gives the full variable domain: KAGVTQTPRYLIKTRGQQVTLSCSPISGHRSVSWYQQTPGQGLQFLFEYFSETQRNKGNFPGRFSGRQFSNSRSEMNVSTLELGDSALYLCASSLVLGGTYNEQFFGPGTRLTVL.

For the CDR3, the DNA is TGCGCCAGCAGCGATACCGGGACAGGGGCGAAAGAGACCCAGTACTTC. Protein sequence: CASSDTGTGAKETQYF. The chain couples TRBV5-1 to TRBJ2-5; 10 bases are shared with TRBD1. Germline CDR1 is SGHRS and CDR2 is YFSETQ. This CDR3 contains 16 residues. With 4 bases clipped from V and 3 bases from J, the junction kept 9 bases outside the gene matches.

The chain joins TRBV7-2 to TRBJ1-1; D is ambiguous. The CDR3 is 16 residues long. V was trimmed by 2 bases and J by 0 bases, leaving 13 bases between them. Germline V CDR1 and CDR2: SGHTA, FQGNSA. The CDR3 sequence is CASSLSGAGMNTEAFF. The CDR3 nucleotides read TGTGCCAGCAGCTTAAGCGGAGCCGGGATGAACACTGAAGCTTTCTTT.

There are a few counts of this clonotype. The chain links TRBV20-1 to TRBJ2-5, with D uncertain. Trimming removed 0 bases from V and 1 base from J, with 9 bases in between. CDR1 and CDR2 (germline): DFQATT, SNEGSKA (reference sequence). The CDR3 covers 14 residues. CDR3 DNA: TGCAGTGCTAGAGATACGCCTTCCCAAGAGACCCAGTACTTC. Residues: CSARDTPSQETQYF.

CDR3 protein: CASSAGMRKQKGPQHF. DNA for the CDR3: TGTGCCAGCAGTGCAGGGATGCGCAAACAAAAGGGGCCCCAGCATTTT. The rearrangement joins TRBV12-3 or TRBV12-4 to TRBJ1-5; weak D call: TRBD1 (5 bases). V was clipped by 5 bases and J by 9 bases, with 23 bases between them. The CDR3 sequence is 16 residues long.

This chain links TRBV7-9 with TRBJ2-1; D unresolved. CDR1 and CDR2 from the germline V gene are SEHNR and FQNEAQ (reference sequence). The CDR3 covers 14 residues. Trimming took 1 base from V and 8 from J, leaving 12 bases between them. The CDR3 DNA follows: TGTGCCAGCAGCTTAGATACAGTGAACCATGAGCAGTTCTTC. Its protein is CASSLDTVNHEQFF.

The chain couples TRBV10-3 to TRBJ2-2, with 8 bases matching TRBD1. J was trimmed by 1 base and V by 0 bases; bases with no gene match: 7. The CDR3 extends over 18 amino acids. Germline values: CDR1 ENHRY, CDR2 SYGVKD. The chain's CDR3 is CAISESRIGTGNTGELFF. As DNA, the CDR3 is TGTGCCATCAGTGAGTCGAGAATCGGGACAGGGAACACCGGGGAGCTGTTTTTT.

This clonotype was seen more than once but under ten times. The chain is built from TRBV5-6 and TRBJ1-2, with D hard to call. The CDR3 loop spans 15 amino acids. Germline CDR1 is SGHDT and CDR2 is YYEEEE. V lost 0 bases to trimming and J lost 7 bases, with 16 bases between them. This chain's CDR3 is CASSLVDGLKAGYTF. As DNA, the CDR3 is TGTGCCAGCAGCTTGGTTGACGGACTCAAAGCTGGCTACACCTTC.

At least ten counts were recorded for this clonotype. This sequence joins TRBV20-1 and TRBJ2-2; tentative D call: TRBD1 (6 bases). Trimming pared 1 base from V and 4 bases from J, leaving 13 bases between. CDR1 is DFQATT, CDR2 SNEGSKA, per germline (reference sequence). This CDR3 has 15 amino acids. The DNA of the CDR3 is TGCAGTGCTAGAGGAGGGGGTAGTAGCACCGGGGAGCTGTTTTTT. Its translation: CSARGGGSSTGELFF.

The chain is built from TRBV29-1 and TRBJ2-3; D may be TRBD2 (5 bases). Trimming took 4 bases from V and 2 from J, leaving 7 bases between them. The CDR3 is 12 amino acids. Germline V gene sequence: CDR1 SQVTM, CDR2 ANQGSEA. The CDR3 DNA reads as TGCAGCGTTGCCCGGGACACAGATACGCAGTATTTT. Translation: CSVARDTDTQYF.

This clonotype occurred a few times. The CDR3 bases are TGCAGTGCTAGAGATCGCCGGGCTAGCCTCACAGATACGCAGTATTTT. Its protein is CSARDRRASLTDTQYF. This chain uses TRBV20-1 with TRBJ2-3; possible D gene TRBD2, 5 bases. The germline gives CDR1 DFQATT, CDR2 SNEGSKA (reference sequence). Trimming took off 0 bases at V and 2 bases at J, with 15 bases between the two ends. This CDR3 region has 16 residues.

This clonotype was seen more than once but under ten times. This CDR3 reads CAIREGKGGTDTQYF. The CDR3 nucleotides read TGTGCCATCAGGGAGGGGAAAGGGGGCACAGATACGCAGTATTTT. V gene TRBV10-3 combines with J gene TRBJ2-3, with D perhaps TRBD2 (6 bases). The CDR3 runs 15 residues. Looked up from germline, CDR1 is ENHRY and CDR2 is SYGVKD. Trimming stripped 6 bases from V and 1 base from J, with 14 bases between.

The rearrangement joins TRBV13 to TRBJ2-3; D remains unclear. Trimming cost V 5 bases and J 9 bases, with 12 bases left between them. This CDR3 has 12 amino acids. Germline CDR1 is PRHDT and CDR2 is FYEKMQ (reference sequence). The CDR3 loop is CASSPPVGTQYF. The DNA of the CDR3 is TGTGCCAGCAGCCCTCCAGTTGGGACGCAGTATTTT. Drawing the rest from reference TRBV13 and TRBJ2-3, the complete variable domain is AAGVIQSPRHLIKEKRETATLKCYPIPRHDTVYWYQQGPGQDPQFLISFYEKMQSDKGSIPDRFSAQQFSDYHSELNMSSLELGDSALYFCASSPPVGTQYFGPGTRLTVL.

This clonotype was observed a handful of times. The chain carries TRBV12-3 or TRBV12-4 and TRBJ1-3; D gene ambiguous. The CDR3 length is 15 residues. V was shortened by 2 bases and J by 0 bases, with 8 bases between the two germline ends. This chain's CDR3 is CASSLNPYSGNTIYF. The DNA of the CDR3 is TGTGCCAGCAGTTTAAATCCCTACTCTGGAAACACCATATATTTT.

The chain employs TRBV5-1 and TRBJ1-3, with D perhaps matching TRBD1 (5 bases). The V gene's germline CDR1 is SGHRS and CDR2 YFSETQ. The CDR3 is made up of 15 amino acids. Trimming took off 2 bases at V and 1 base at J, with 10 bases between the two ends. In DNA, the CDR3 is TGCGCCAGCAGCTTTGTTGGGGCGTCTGGAAACACCATATATTTT. It translates to CASSFVGASGNTIYF.

The genes are TRBV24-1 and TRBJ2-1; TRBD2 aligns across 12 bases. CDR3 length: 15 residues. CDR1 is KGHDR and CDR2 is SFDVKD in the germline V gene. V gave up 8 bases and J gave up 7 bases; unmatched junction bases: 8. CDR3 coding DNA: TGTGCCACCAATGGGGCTAGCGGGGGGGGAAATGAGCAGTTCTTC. Translation gives CATNGASGGGNEQFF.

This clonotype was detected only a few times. The V gene is TRBV6-5, the J gene TRBJ1-1; the match to TRBD1 covers 9 bases. CDR3 size: 17 residues. Looked up from germline, CDR1 is MNHEY and CDR2 is SVGAGI. V shed 2 bases, J shed 3 bases, and the junction held 10 bases outside the gene matches. The CDR3 region has the DNA TGTGCCAGCAGTTACCCGGTGACAGGGGGGTTGTACACTGAAGCTTTCTTT. It specifies CASSYPVTGGLYTEAFF.

This clonotype was recorded many times. The chain employs TRBV10-3 and TRBJ2-6; 9 bases fit TRBD1. Germline V gene lookup returns CDR1 ENHRY and CDR2 SYGVKD. With V trimmed by 10 bases and J by 0 bases, 4 bases remained unmatched. The CDR3 runs 15 residues. The CDR3 region is CATTGGGSGANVLTF. CDR3 bases: TGTGCCACCACAGGGGGCGGCTCTGGGGCCAACGTCCTGACTTTC.